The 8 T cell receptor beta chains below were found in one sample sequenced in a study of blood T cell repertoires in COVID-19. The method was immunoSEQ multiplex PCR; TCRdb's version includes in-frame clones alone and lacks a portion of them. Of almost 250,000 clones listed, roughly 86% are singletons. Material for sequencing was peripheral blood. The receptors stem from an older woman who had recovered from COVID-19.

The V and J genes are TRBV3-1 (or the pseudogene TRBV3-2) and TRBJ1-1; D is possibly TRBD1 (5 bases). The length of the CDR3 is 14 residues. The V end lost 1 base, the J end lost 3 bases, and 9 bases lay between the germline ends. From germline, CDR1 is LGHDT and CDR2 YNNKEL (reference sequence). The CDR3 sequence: CASSQGPGYTEAFF. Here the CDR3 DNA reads TGTGCCAGCAGCCAAGGTCCAGGGTACACTGAAGCTTTCTTT.

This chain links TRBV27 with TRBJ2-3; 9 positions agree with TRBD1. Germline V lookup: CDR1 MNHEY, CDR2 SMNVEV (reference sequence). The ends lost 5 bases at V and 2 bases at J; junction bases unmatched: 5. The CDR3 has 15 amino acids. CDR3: CASSAGTGHTDTQYF. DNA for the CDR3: TGTGCCAGCAGTGCCGGGACAGGGCACACAGATACGCAGTATTTT.

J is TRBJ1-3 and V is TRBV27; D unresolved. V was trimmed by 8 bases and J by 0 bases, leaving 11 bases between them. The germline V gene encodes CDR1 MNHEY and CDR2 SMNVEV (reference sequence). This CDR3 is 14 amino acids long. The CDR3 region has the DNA TGTGCCAGCGGGGAGACGTTCTCTGGAAACACCATATATTTT. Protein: CASGETFSGNTIYF.

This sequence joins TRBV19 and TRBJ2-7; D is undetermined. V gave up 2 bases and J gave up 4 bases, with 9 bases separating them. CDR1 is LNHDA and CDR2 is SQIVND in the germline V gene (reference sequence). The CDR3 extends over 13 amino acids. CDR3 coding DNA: TGTGCCAGTAGTATAAACGGGTTTTACGAGCAGTACTTC. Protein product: CASSINGFYEQYF. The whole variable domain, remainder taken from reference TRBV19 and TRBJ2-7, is DGGITQSPKYLFRKEGQNVTLSCEQNLNHDAMYWYRQDPGQGLRLIYYSQIVNDFQKGDIAEGYSVSREKKESFPLTVTSAQKNPTAFYLCASSINGFYEQYFGPGTRLTVT.

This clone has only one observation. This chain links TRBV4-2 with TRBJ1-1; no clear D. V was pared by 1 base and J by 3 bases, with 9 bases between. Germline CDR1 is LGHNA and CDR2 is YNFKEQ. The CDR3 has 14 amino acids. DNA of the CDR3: TGTGCCAGCAGCCAAGCCCTTTCGGACACTGAAGCTTTCTTT. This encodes CASSQALSDTEAFF.

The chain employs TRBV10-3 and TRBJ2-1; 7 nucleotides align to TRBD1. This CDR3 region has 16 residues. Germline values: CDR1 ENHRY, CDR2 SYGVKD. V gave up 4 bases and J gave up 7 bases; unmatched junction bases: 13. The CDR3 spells CAISGATGPLGNEQFF. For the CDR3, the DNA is TGTGCCATCAGTGGGGCGACAGGGCCCCTAGGAAATGAGCAGTTCTTC.

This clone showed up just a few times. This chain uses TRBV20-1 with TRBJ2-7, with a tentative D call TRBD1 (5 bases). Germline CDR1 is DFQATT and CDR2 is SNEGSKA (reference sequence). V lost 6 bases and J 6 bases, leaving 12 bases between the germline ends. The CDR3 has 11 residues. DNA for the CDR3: TGCAGTGCAAGACAGATTTCCGAGCAGTACTTC. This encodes CSARQISEQYF.

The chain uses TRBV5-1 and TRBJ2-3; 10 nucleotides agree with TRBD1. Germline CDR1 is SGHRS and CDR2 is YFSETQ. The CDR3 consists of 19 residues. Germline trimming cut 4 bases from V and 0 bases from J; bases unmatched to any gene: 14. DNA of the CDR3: TGCGCCAGCAGCGCGACAGGGGGCGCGAGTCCCGCTAGCACAGATACGCAGTATTTT. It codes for CASSATGGASPASTDTQYF.